These 9 T cell receptor beta chains were sequenced from one sample in a study of blood T cell repertoires in COVID-19. Only in-frame clones appear in the TCRdb table, and some are missing; sequencing was by immunoSEQ multiplex PCR. The sample has about 320,000 clones, 88% seen once. Specimen: PBMCs or T cells enriched from blood (not recorded which). These receptors came from a man aged 25 to 40 who had recovered from COVID-19.

This chain connects TRBV9 to TRBJ2-3; 12 bases agree with TRBD2. The CDR3 consists of 16 residues. Trimming took 0 bases from V and 8 from J; bases not matched to a gene: 7. Germline values: CDR1 SGDLS, CDR2 YYNGEE. The CDR3 DNA sequence: TGTGCCAGCAGCGTAGGACTAGCGGGGGAGGAGGGTACGCAGTATTTT. Encoded protein: CASSVGLAGEEGTQYF.

The chain couples TRBV10-1 to TRBJ2-7; TRBD1 matches 7 bases. The CDR3 length is 13 residues. Germline V gene sequence: CDR1 WNHNN, CDR2 SYGVQD (reference sequence). The J segment lost 13 bases and the V segment lost 6 bases, leaving 15 bases of the junction unmatched. Here the CDR3 DNA reads TGCGCCAGCAGATCTACAAGACAGGGAAGGAACTACTTC. Encoded protein: CASRSTRQGRNYF.

CDR3 DNA sequence: TGTGCCAGCAGTTATACCCCGGACAGGGTAGAACCGAACACTGAAGCTTTCTTT. It codes for CASSYTPDRVEPNTEAFF. The gene calls are TRBV6-9 and TRBJ1-1; 8 nucleotides match TRBD1. The trim removed 2 bases at V and 1 base at J, leaving 12 bases unmatched. This CDR3 contains 18 residues. Germline V gene data show CDR1 as MNHGY and CDR2 as SVAAGI.

The V call is TRBV20-1, the J call TRBJ1-2, with TRBD1 matching 9 bases. Losses at the gene ends were 5 bases for V and 6 bases for J; bases not matched to a gene: 1. CDR1 and CDR2 from the germline V gene are DFQATT and SNEGSKA (reference sequence). The CDR3 is made up of 11 amino acids. CDR3 sequence: CSARQGDGYTF. CDR3 nucleotide sequence: TGCAGTGCTCGACAGGGGGATGGCTACACCTTC.

The chain combines TRBV30 with TRBJ2-4, with a weak D call TRBD1 (5 bases). Between the trimmed V and J ends, which lost 4 bases and 6 bases, there was a span of 22 bases. This CDR3 is 16 amino acids long. CDR1 is GTSNPN and CDR2 is SVGIG in the germline V gene (reference sequence). CDR3 sequence reads: CAWNPWGGSTLNIQYF. CDR3 nucleotides: TGTGCCTGGAACCCCTGGGGCGGATCCACCTTAAACATTCAGTACTTC.

A single count supports this clone. The genes are TRBV7-9 and TRBJ2-5; 8 bases agree with TRBD1. The ends lost 4 bases at V and 5 bases at J; junction bases unmatched: 6. The CDR3 runs 14 residues. Germline lookup yields CDR1 SEHNR and CDR2 FQNEAQ (reference sequence). The DNA for the CDR3 is TGTGCCAGCAGCTCGACAGGGGTGCGTGAGACCCAGTACTTC. It codes for CASSSTGVRETQYF. The full variable domain, its missing parts supplied by reference TRBV7-9 and TRBJ2-5, is DTGVSQNPRHKITKRGQNVTFRCDPISEHNRLYWYRQTLGQGPEFLTYFQNEAQLEKSRLLSDRFSAERPKGSFSTLEIQRTEQGDSAMYLCASSSTGVRETQYFGPGTRLLVL.

This sequence joins TRBV5-1 and TRBJ1-2; tentatively, D is TRBD1 (6 bases). Per germline, CDR1 SGHRS and CDR2 YFSETQ. CDR3 length equals 13 residues. V dropped 2 bases and J dropped 5 bases, with 10 bases sitting between them. In DNA form, the CDR3 reads TGCGCCAGCAGCTTACCGGGACAATATGGCTACACCTTC. Amino acids: CASSLPGQYGYTF.

The chain joins TRBV3-1 (or the pseudogene TRBV3-2) to TRBJ1-2; 9 nucleotides align to TRBD1. From germline, CDR1 is LGHDT and CDR2 YNNKEL (reference sequence). The CDR3 totals 15 residues. The V gene end was trimmed by 1 base and the J gene end by 2 bases; junction bases not matched to a gene: 2. CDR3 DNA: TGTGCCAGCAGCCAAGGACAGGGGGTCAACTATGGCTACACCTTC. Protein sequence: CASSQGQGVNYGYTF.

The chain combines TRBV6-5 with TRBJ2-7; a weak D match, TRBD1 (5 bases). The CDR3 has 13 residues. Germline V lookup: CDR1 MNHEY, CDR2 SVGAGI. Trimming took 7 bases from V and 2 from J, leaving 12 bases between them. CDR3 bases: TGTGCCAGCATTCCGAGACAGACCTACGAGCAGTACTTC. Its translation is CASIPRQTYEQYF.